This T cell receptor beta chain was sequenced for a study of human T cells and chemical hapten exposure. About the study: Variability of per-sample TCR yields stemmed mainly from small differences in pooled library volume.

The CDR3 is 12 residues long. The J segment lost 4 bases and the V segment lost 8 bases, leaving 3 bases of the junction unmatched. Per the germline V gene, CDR1 is MNHEY and CDR2 is SVGAGI. Time point indicated: patch test 1, 2 weeks after DPC sensitization. Treatment given: therapeutic diphenylcyclopropenone sensitization with weekly scalp DPC. TCRdb ran MiXCR on the RACE reads and lists one entry per CDR3 protein. The sample holds tens of thousands of distinct CDR3 sequences, over 6% seen once. Only a few counts were recorded for this clonotype. The specimen comprised whole blood, sampled in connection with sensitization to the hapten diphenylcyclopropenone (DPC). The clonotype originates from a woman in her 30s with alopecia areata. Some clones in this sample may be carry-over from other donors' samples. This chain connects TRBV6-5 to TRBJ1-1; TRBD1 agrees at 8 bases. The CDR3 DNA reads as TGTGCCAGCCGCGGACAGGGCACTGAAGCTTTCTTT. This gives the protein CASRGQGTEAFF.